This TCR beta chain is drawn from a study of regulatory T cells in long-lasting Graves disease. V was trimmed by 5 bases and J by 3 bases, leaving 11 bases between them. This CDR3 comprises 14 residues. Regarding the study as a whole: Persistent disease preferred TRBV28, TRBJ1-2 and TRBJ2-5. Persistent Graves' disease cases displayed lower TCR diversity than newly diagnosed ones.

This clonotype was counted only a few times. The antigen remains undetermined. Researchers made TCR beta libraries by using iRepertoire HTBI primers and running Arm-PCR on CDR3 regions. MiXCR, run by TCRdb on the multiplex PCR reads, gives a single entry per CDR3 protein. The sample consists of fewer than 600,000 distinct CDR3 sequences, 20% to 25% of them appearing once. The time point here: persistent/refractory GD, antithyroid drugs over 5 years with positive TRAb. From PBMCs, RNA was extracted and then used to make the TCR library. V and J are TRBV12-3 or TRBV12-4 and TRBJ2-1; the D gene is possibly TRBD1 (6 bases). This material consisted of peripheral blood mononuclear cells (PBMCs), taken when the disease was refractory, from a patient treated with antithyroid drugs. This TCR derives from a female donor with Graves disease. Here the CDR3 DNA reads TGTGCCAGCAGTCGGACAGAAAACTACAATGAGCAGTTCTTC. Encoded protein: CASSRTENYNEQFF.